Presented here are 23 T cell receptor beta chains from one specimen sequenced in a study of blood T cell repertoires in COVID-19. Profiled with immunoSEQ multiplex PCR; TCRdb holds only in-frame clones, not every one. The data contain about 100,000 clones, about 88% of them singletons. Sequenced: peripheral blood. The source of these receptors is a human donor in a cohort sampled during active COVID-19.

V gene TRBV30 combines with J gene TRBJ2-1; unclear D gene. V shed 0 bases and J shed 6 bases, with 6 bases lying between them. From germline, CDR1 is GTSNPN and CDR2 SVGIG (reference sequence). The CDR3 totals 12 residues. Written as DNA, the CDR3 is TGTGCCTGGAGTGTCTCACTCAATGAGCAGTTCTTC. Translation gives CAWSVSLNEQFF.

The chain carries TRBV30 and TRBJ2-5, with 7 bases matching TRBD1. The CDR3 is 14 residues long. The junction had 12 bases not matched to a gene; V was cut back by 5 bases and J by 6 bases. Germline V gives CDR1 GTSNPN, CDR2 SVGIG (reference sequence). The CDR3 sequence: CAWLDRDRRKTQYF. CDR3 in DNA: TGTGCCTGGTTAGACAGGGATAGAAGAAAGACCCAGTACTTC.

This CDR3 reads CASSLDWSSYNEQFF. The CDR3 DNA follows: TGTGCCAGCAGCTTGGACTGGAGCTCCTACAATGAGCAGTTCTTC. The chain has TRBV5-6 and TRBJ2-1; D is uncertain. With 0 bases removed from V and 0 bases from J, the gap between germline ends came to 7 bases. Germline V gene lookup returns CDR1 SGHDT and CDR2 YYEEEE. This CDR3 is built from 15 residues.

This rearrangement joins TRBV4-1 to TRBJ2-1; 12 positions match TRBD2. Unmatched junction bases numbered 8, after V lost 4 bases and J lost 7 bases. This CDR3 spans 16 amino acids. CDR1 MGHRA and CDR2 YSYEKL come from the germline V gene. CDR3 in DNA: TGCGCCAGCAGCCCCCCCCTAGCGGGAGGGCAGAATGAGCAGTTCTTC. It translates to CASSPPLAGGQNEQFF.

CDR3: CASQHRGHNEQFF. The CDR3, as DNA: TGTGCCAGTCAGCATCGAGGTCACAATGAGCAGTTCTTC. The chain combines TRBV19 with TRBJ2-1; no reliable D call. Trimming took 8 bases from V and 5 from J, leaving 13 bases between them. CDR1 and CDR2 (germline): LNHDA, SQIVND (reference sequence). This CDR3 has 13 amino acids.

The chain has TRBV5-4 and TRBJ2-3; tentatively, D is TRBD2 (6 bases). CDR1 SGHNT and CDR2 YYREEE come from the germline V gene (reference sequence). The V and J ends lost 0 bases and 2 bases respectively, with 13 bases between them. The CDR3 extends over 16 amino acids. CDR3: CASSLVRLGNTDTQYF. DNA for the CDR3: TGTGCCAGCAGCTTGGTCAGACTAGGTAACACAGATACGCAGTATTTT. Full variable domain (missing parts from reference TRBV5-4 and TRBJ2-3): ETGVTQSPTHLIKTRGQQVTLRCSSQSGHNTVSWYQQALGQGPQFIFQYYREEENGRGNFPPRFSGLQFPNYSSELNVNALELDDSALYLCASSLVRLGNTDTQYFGPGTRLTVL.

The chain uses TRBV6-1 and TRBJ1-2; D unresolved. Per germline, CDR1 MNHNS and CDR2 SASEGT. This CDR3 region has 11 residues. V was pared by 3 bases and J by 5 bases, with 4 bases between. The CDR3 bases are TGTGCCAGCAGTGACAGATATGGCTACACCTTC. Translating gives CASSDRYGYTF.

The J gene is TRBJ1-2, the V gene TRBV15, with D maybe TRBD1 (5 bases). The V gene's germline CDR1 is LNHNV and CDR2 YYDKDF (reference sequence). V gave up 5 bases and J gave up 2 bases, with 9 bases separating them. The CDR3 is made up of 13 amino acids. The CDR3 sequence is CATSPDTNYGYTF. The CDR3 DNA sequence: TGTGCCACCAGCCCGGACACCAACTATGGCTACACCTTC.

V and J are TRBV9 and TRBJ2-1; TRBD2 aligns across 7 bases. The CDR3 spans 16 residues. J gave up 4 bases and V 3 bases, and 10 bases lay outside the gene matches. CDR1 is SGDLS, CDR2 YYNGEE, per germline. The CDR3 bases are TGTGCCAGCAGCGCACAACCGGGACTACTTTACAATGAGCAGTTCTTC. Translated, it gives CASSAQPGLLYNEQFF.

The chain employs TRBV7-2 and TRBJ2-3; TRBD2 matches 12 bases. The V gene end was trimmed by 5 bases and the J gene end by 2 bases; junction bases not matched to a gene: 2. This CDR3 contains 15 residues. Germline CDR1 reads SGHTA; CDR2 reads FQGNSA. DNA of the CDR3: TGTGCCAGCAGCCGGACTAGCGGGGCCACAGATACGCAGTATTTT. It is translated as CASSRTSGATDTQYF.

The chain uses TRBV19 and TRBJ2-5; D may be TRBD1 (5 bases). V gave up 3 bases and J gave up 2 bases, with 19 bases separating them. From germline, CDR1 is LNHDA and CDR2 SQIVND (reference sequence). The CDR3 extends over 17 amino acids. Here the CDR3 reads CASSIGSRTLVQETQYF. The CDR3 nucleotides are TGTGCCAGTAGTATTGGGTCTCGGACATTAGTACAAGAGACCCAGTACTTC.

The rearrangement uses TRBV6-5 and TRBJ1-2; D possibly corresponds to TRBD1 (6 bases). The CDR3 is 13 amino acids. V shed 8 bases and J shed 3 bases, with 13 bases lying between them. Per germline, CDR1 MNHEY and CDR2 SVGAGI. The CDR3 region is CASRPGVYYGYTF. For the CDR3, the DNA is TGTGCCAGCCGGCCAGGGGTTTACTATGGCTACACCTTC.

The V call is TRBV30, the J call TRBJ1-6; D unclear. With 0 bases removed from V and 10 bases from J, the gap between germline ends came to 13 bases. CDR3 length: 14 residues. CDR1 and CDR2 from the germline V gene are GTSNPN and SVGIG (reference sequence). The CDR3 here is CAWSVVSSYSPLHF. The CDR3 DNA reads TGTGCCTGGAGTGTCGTGTCCTCCTACTCACCCCTCCACTTT.

This rearrangement joins TRBV5-1 to TRBJ1-5, with 7 bases identical to TRBD1. The CDR3 consists of 15 residues. The V gene end was trimmed by 4 bases and the J gene end by 9 bases; junction bases not matched to a gene: 13. Germline loops: CDR1 SGHRS, CDR2 YFSETQ. CDR3 sequence (DNA): TGCGCCAGCAGCCCGGACGCAGGGGGACGGTGGCCCCAGCATTTT. It encodes CASSPDAGGRWPQHF.

This chain connects TRBV27 to TRBJ1-1; TRBD1 is a possible D gene (6 bases). Germline V gene lookup returns CDR1 MNHEY and CDR2 SMNVEV (reference sequence). The ends were cut back, 1 base at V and 5 bases at J, with 14 bases in the middle. This CDR3 region has 15 residues. The DNA of the CDR3 is TGTGCCAGCAGTTTATGGGCCAGGGGCGAAACTGAAGCTTTCTTT. Its translation: CASSLWARGETEAFF.

The V call is TRBV14, the J call TRBJ2-7; D uncertain. Germline CDR1 SGHDN, CDR2 FVKESK. There are 14 residues in the CDR3. With 0 bases removed from V and 3 bases from J, the gap between germline ends came to 9 bases. The CDR3 loop reads CASSQDSFGYEQYF. As DNA, the CDR3 is TGTGCCAGCAGCCAAGATAGTTTCGGCTACGAGCAGTACTTC. The whole variable domain, filled in from reference TRBV14 and TRBJ2-7, reads EAGVTQFPSHSVIEKGQTVTLRCDPISGHDNLYWYRRVMGKEIKFLLHFVKESKQDESGMPNNRFLAERTGGTYSTLKVQPAELEDSGVYFCASSQDSFGYEQYFGPGTRLTVT.

V gene TRBV27 combines with J gene TRBJ1-2; D gene unclear. The CDR3 has 14 residues. The V end was cut by 5 bases, the J end by 4 bases, with 14 bases between. Germline CDR1 is MNHEY and CDR2 is SMNVEV (reference sequence). The CDR3 DNA follows: TGTGCCAGCAGTCTCTCTGACGGGAGCTATGGCTACACCTTC. Its protein is CASSLSDGSYGYTF.

V gene TRBV29-1 combines with J gene TRBJ2-7; TRBD1 aligns across 7 bases. The CDR3 consists of 11 residues. J was trimmed by 6 bases and V by 4 bases; bases with no gene match: 3. Germline CDR1 SQVTM, CDR2 ANQGSEA. The chain's CDR3 is CSVGQGTEQYF. DNA for the CDR3: TGCAGCGTTGGACAGGGAACCGAGCAGTACTTC.

The table lists this clone with many counts. The chain carries TRBV12-5 and TRBJ1-2; TRBD1 matches at 11 bases. The germline V gene encodes CDR1 LGHNT and CDR2 FRNRAP. V dropped 6 bases and J dropped 4; count of bases not matched to a gene: 13. CDR3 length: 17 residues. CDR3 coding DNA: TGTGCTAGTGGGGAAGGACAGGGGGCGAGTTTAAGCTATGGCTACACCTTC. Its protein product is CASGEGQGASLSYGYTF.

The count of this clone is one. Other DNA sequences in the sample encode the same CDR3. V gene TRBV7-3 combines with J gene TRBJ2-2, with D tentatively TRBD2 (6 bases). The V end was cut by 2 bases, the J end by 7 bases, with 11 bases between. The CDR3 is 14 amino acids. Germline V gene data show CDR1 as SGHTA and CDR2 as FQGTGA. CDR3 residues: CASSLYGGGGELFF. CDR3 bases: TGTGCCAGCAGCTTATACGGGGGTGGCGGGGAGCTGTTTTTT.

The rearrangement links TRBV6-1 to TRBJ2-5, with 14 nucleotides matching TRBD2. The CDR3 loop spans 17 amino acids. Germline CDR1 and CDR2: MNHNS and SASEGT. J gave up 5 bases and V 4 bases, and 9 bases lay outside the gene matches. DNA for the CDR3: TGTGCCAGCAGTGGGGGGGGGACTAGCGGGAGTAGGGAGACCCAGTACTTC. This sequence encodes CASSGGGTSGSRETQYF.

The CDR3 spells CASRTGGALYGYTF. As DNA, the CDR3 is TGTGCCAGTAGGACAGGGGGCGCGTTATATGGCTACACCTTC. The chain recombines TRBV19 with TRBJ1-2; 10 bases match TRBD1. Germline-derived CDR1 and CDR2 are LNHDA and SQIVND (reference sequence). Germline trimming cut 6 bases from V and 5 bases from J; bases unmatched to any gene: 6. The CDR3 covers 14 residues.

This clone was seen just once. The chain has TRBV6-5 and TRBJ1-4, with unresolved D. V lost 2 bases and J lost 7, with 14 bases in between. This CDR3 has 15 amino acids. CDR1 and CDR2 from the germline V gene are MNHEY and SVGAGI. For the CDR3, the DNA is TGTGCCAGCAGTTACGGGCGCCTGGGTGGTGAAAAACTGTTTTTT. It is translated as CASSYGRLGGEKLFF.